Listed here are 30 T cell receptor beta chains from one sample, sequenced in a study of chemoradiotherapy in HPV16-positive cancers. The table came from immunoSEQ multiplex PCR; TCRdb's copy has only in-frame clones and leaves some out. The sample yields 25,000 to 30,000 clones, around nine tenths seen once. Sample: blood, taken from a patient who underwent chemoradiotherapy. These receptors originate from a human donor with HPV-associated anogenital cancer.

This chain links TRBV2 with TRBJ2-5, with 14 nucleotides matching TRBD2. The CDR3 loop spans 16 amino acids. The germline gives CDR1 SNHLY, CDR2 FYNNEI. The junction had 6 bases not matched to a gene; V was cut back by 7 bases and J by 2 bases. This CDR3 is CASNMGLAGEQETQYF. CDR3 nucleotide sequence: TGTGCCAGCAATATGGGACTAGCGGGGGAGCAAGAGACCCAGTACTTC.

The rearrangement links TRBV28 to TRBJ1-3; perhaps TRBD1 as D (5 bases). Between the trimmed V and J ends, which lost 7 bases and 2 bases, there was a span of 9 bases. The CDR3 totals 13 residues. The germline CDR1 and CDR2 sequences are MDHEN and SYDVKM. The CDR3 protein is CASISGAGNTIYF. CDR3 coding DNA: TGTGCCAGCATTTCGGGGGCTGGAAACACCATATATTTT. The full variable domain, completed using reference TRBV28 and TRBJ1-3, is DVKVTQSSRYLVKRTGEKVFLECVQDMDHENMFWYRQDPGLGLRLIYFSYDVKMKEKGDIPEGYSVSREKKERFSLILESASTNQTSMYLCASISGAGNTIYFGEGSWLTVV.

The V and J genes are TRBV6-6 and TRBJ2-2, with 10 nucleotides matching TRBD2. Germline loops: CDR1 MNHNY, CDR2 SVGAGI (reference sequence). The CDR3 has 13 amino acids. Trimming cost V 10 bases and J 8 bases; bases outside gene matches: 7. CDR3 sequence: CATIAGGSGELFF. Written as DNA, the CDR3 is TGTGCCACAATAGCGGGAGGTTCTGGGGAGCTGTTTTTT.

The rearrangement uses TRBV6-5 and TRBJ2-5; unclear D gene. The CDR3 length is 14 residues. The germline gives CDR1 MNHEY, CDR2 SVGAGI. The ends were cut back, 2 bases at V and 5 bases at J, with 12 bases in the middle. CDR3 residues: CASSYAVWGETQYF. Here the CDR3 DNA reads TGTGCCAGCAGTTACGCCGTGTGGGGTGAGACCCAGTACTTC.

CDR3 sequence reads: CASSQDFGRQADGYTF. CDR3 nucleotide sequence: TGTGCCAGCAGCCAAGACTTTGGTAGACAGGCGGACGGCTACACCTTC. The rearrangement joins TRBV4-2 to TRBJ1-2; a weak D match, TRBD1 (6 bases). Per germline, CDR1 LGHNA and CDR2 YNFKEQ. Trimming pared 0 bases from V and 8 bases from J, leaving 19 bases between. This CDR3 has 16 residues.

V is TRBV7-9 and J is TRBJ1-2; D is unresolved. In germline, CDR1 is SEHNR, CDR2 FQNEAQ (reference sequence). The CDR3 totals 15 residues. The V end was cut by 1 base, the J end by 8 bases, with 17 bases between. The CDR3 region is CASSLDPGRLGGYTF. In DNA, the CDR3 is TGTGCCAGCAGCTTAGACCCGGGCAGGCTAGGGGGCTACACCTTC.

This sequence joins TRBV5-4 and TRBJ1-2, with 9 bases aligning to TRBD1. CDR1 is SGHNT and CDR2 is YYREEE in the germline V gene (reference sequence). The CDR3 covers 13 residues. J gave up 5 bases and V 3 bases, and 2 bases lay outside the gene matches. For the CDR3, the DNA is TGTGCCAGCAGCTCCGGACAGGGGTATGGCTACACCTTC. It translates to CASSSGQGYGYTF.

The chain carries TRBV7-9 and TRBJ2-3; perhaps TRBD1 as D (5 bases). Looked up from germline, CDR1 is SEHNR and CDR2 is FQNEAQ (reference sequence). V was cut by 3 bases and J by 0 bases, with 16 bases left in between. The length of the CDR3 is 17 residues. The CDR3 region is CASSFPTDTSSTDTQYF. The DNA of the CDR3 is TGTGCCAGCAGCTTTCCGACAGACACGTCTAGCACAGATACGCAGTATTTT.

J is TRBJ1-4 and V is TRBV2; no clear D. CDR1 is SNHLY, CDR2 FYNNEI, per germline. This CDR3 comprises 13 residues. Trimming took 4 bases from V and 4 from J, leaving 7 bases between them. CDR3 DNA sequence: TGTGCCAGCAGTGGGACGGGTAATGAAAAACTGTTTTTT. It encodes CASSGTGNEKLFF.

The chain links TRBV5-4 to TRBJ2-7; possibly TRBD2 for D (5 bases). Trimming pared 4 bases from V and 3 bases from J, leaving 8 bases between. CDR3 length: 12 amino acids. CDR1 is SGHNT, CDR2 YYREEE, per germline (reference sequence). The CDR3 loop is CASSVGVYEQYF. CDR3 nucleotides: TGTGCCAGCAGCGTCGGGGTCTACGAGCAGTACTTC.

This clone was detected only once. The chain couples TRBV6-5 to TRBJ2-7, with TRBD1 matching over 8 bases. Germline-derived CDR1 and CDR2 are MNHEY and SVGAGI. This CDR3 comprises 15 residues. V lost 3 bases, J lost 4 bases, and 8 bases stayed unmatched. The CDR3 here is CASSYQGAPTYEQYF. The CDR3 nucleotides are TGTGCCAGCAGTTATCAGGGGGCCCCTACGTACGAGCAGTACTTC.

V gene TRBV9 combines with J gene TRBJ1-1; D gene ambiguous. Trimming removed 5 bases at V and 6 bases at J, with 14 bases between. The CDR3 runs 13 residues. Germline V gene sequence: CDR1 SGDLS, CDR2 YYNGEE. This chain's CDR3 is CASRVEGRAEAFF. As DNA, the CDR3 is TGTGCCAGCAGAGTCGAAGGGCGGGCTGAAGCTTTCTTT.

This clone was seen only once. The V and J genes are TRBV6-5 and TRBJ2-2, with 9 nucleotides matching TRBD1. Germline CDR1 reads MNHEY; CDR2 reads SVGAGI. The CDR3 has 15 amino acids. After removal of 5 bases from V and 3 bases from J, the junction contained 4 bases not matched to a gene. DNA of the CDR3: TGTGCCAGCAGTAAGGGACAGGGCTACACCGGGGAGCTGTTTTTT. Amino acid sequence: CASSKGQGYTGELFF.

The CDR3 nucleotides read TGTGCCAGCAGCAGACGTGGGGGGCCTATCACAGATACGCAGTATTTT. The encoded protein is CASSRRGGPITDTQYF. This chain links TRBV7-2 with TRBJ2-3; D may match TRBD1 or TRBD2 (6 bases each). Germline CDR1 reads SGHTA; CDR2 reads FQGNSA. There are 16 residues in the CDR3. Trimming took off 5 bases at V and 2 bases at J, with 17 bases between the two ends.

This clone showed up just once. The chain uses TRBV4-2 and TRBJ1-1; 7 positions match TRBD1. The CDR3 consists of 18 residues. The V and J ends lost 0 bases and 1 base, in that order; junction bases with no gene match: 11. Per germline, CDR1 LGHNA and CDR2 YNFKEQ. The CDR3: CASSQDSAGGFRNTEAFF. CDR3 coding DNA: TGTGCCAGCAGCCAAGATTCGGCAGGGGGTTTCAGGAACACTGAAGCTTTCTTT.

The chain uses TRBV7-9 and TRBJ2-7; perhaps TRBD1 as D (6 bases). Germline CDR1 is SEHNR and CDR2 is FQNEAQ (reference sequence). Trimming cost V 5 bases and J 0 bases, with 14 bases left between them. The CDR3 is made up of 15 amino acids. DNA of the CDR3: TGTGCCAGCAGCCAAAACCGGGACAACTCCTACGAGCAGTACTTC. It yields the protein CASSQNRDNSYEQYF. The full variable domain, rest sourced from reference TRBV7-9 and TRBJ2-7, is DTGVSQNPRHKITKRGQNVTFRCDPISEHNRLYWYRQTLGQGPEFLTYFQNEAQLEKSRLLSDRFSAERPKGSFSTLEIQRTEQGDSAMYLCASSQNRDNSYEQYFGPGTRLTVT.

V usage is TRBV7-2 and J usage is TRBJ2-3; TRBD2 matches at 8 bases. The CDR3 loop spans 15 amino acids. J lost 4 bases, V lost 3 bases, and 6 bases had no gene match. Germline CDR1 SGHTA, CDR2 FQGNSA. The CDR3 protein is CASSFSGNRPDTQYF. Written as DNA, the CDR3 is TGTGCCAGCAGCTTTAGCGGGAATCGCCCAGATACGCAGTATTTT.

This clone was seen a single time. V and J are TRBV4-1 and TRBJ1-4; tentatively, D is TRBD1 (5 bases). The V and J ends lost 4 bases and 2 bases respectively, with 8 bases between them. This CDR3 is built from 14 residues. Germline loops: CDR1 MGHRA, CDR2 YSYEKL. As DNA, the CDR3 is TGCGCCAGCAGCCGACAGTCCACTAATGAAAAACTGTTTTTT. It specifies CASSRQSTNEKLFF.

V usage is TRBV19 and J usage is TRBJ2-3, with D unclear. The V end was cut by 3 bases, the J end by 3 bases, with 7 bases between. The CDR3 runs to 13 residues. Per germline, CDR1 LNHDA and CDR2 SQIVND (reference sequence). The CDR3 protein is CASSIATTDTQYF. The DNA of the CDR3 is TGTGCCAGTAGTATCGCGACAACAGATACGCAGTATTTT.

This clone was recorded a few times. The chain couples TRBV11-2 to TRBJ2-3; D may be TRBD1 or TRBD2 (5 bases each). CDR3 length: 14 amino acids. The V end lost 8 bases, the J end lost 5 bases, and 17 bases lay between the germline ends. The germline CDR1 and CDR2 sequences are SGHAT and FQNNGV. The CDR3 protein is CASRRLLRGDTQYF. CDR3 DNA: TGTGCCAGCCGTCGACTCCTGAGGGGAGATACGCAGTATTTT. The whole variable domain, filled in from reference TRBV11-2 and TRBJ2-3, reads EAGVAQSPRYKIIEKRQSVAFWCNPISGHATLYWYQQILGQGPKLLIQFQNNGVVDDSQLPKDRFSAERLKGVDSTLKIQPAKLEDSAVYLCASRRLLRGDTQYFGPGTRLTVL.

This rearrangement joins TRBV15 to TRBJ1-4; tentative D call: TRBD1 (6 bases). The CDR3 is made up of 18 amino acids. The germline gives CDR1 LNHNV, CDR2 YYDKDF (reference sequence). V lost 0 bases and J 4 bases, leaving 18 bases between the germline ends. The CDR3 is CATSRDTRQGGLNEKLFF. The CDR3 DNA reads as TGTGCCACCAGCAGAGATACACGGCAAGGGGGGCTTAATGAAAAACTGTTTTTT. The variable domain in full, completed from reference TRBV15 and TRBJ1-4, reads DAMVIQNPRYQVTQFGKPVTLSCSQTLNHNVMYWYQQKSSQAPKLLFHYYDKDFNNEADTPDNFQSRRPNTSFCFLDIRSPGLGDTAMYLCATSRDTRQGGLNEKLFFGSGTQLSVL.

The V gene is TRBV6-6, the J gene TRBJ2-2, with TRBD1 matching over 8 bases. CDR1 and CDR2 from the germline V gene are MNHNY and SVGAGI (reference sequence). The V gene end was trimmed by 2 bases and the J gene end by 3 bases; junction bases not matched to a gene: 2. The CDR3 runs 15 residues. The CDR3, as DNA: TGTGCCAGCAGTTACCGACAGGGGTACACCGGGGAGCTGTTTTTT. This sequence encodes CASSYRQGYTGELFF.

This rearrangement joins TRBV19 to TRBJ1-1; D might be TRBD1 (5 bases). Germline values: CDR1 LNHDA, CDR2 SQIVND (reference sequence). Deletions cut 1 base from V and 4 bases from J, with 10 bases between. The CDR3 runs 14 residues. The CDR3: CASSIGRASTEAFF. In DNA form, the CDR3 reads TGTGCCAGTAGTATAGGCAGGGCCTCCACTGAAGCTTTCTTT.

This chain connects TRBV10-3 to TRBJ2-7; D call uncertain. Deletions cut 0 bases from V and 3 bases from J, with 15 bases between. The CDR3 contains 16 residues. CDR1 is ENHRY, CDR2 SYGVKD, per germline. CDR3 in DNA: TGTGCCATCAGTGAGTCGATCTTATACAAATACTACGAGCAGTACTTC. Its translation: CAISESILYKYYEQYF.

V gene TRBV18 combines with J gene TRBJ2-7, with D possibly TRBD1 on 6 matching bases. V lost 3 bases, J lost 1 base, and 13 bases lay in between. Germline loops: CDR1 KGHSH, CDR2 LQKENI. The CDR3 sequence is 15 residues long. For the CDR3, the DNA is TGTGCCAGCTCACCGTTGGGGGCAGATTCCTACGAGCAGTACTTC. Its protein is CASSPLGADSYEQYF.

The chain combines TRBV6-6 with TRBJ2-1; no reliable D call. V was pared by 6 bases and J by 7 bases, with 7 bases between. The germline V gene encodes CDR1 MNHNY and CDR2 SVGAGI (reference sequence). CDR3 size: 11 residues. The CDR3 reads CASSPENEQFF. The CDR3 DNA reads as TGTGCCAGCAGCCCCGAAAATGAGCAGTTCTTC.

CDR3 DNA: TGTGCCAGCAGTCGAACGCACTGGGCAGATACGCAGTATTTT. As protein: CASSRTHWADTQYF. The chain recombines TRBV27 with TRBJ2-3, with D uncertain. CDR3 size: 14 residues. V lost 5 bases and J lost 4, with 13 bases in between. CDR1 MNHEY and CDR2 SMNVEV come from the germline V gene (reference sequence).

The CDR3 sequence is CASIPGQDNYGYTF. CDR3 in DNA: TGTGCCAGCATCCCGGGACAGGACAACTATGGCTACACCTTC. The chain carries TRBV7-2 and TRBJ1-2; the match to TRBD1 covers 8 bases. J was trimmed by 2 bases and V by 7 bases; bases with no gene match: 6. Germline values: CDR1 SGHTA, CDR2 FQGNSA. This CDR3 is 14 amino acids long. The whole variable domain, remainder taken from reference TRBV7-2 and TRBJ1-2, is GAGVSQSPSNKVTEKGKDVELRCDPISGHTALYWYRQSLGQGLEFLIYFQGNSAPDKSGLPSDRFSAERTGGSVSTLTIQRTQQEDSAVYLCASIPGQDNYGYTFGSGTRLTVV.

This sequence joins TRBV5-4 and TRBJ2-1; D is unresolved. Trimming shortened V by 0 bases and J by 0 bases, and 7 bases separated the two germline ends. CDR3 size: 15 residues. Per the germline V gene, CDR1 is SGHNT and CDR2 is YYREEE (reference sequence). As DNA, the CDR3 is TGTGCCAGCAGCTTGGGTCAGAGCTCCTACAATGAGCAGTTCTTC. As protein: CASSLGQSSYNEQFF.

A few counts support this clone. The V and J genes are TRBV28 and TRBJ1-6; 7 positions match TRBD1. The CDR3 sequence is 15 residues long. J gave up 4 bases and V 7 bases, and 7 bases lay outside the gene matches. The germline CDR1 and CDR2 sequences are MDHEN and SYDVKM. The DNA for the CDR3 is TGTGCCAGCACCAAGGGACAGAATTATAATTCACCCCTCCACTTT. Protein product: CASTKGQNYNSPLHF.